Each of the 21 T cell receptor beta chains below was sequenced from the same sample in a study of CD8 T cells in ankylosing spondylitis. TCRdb analysed the 5' RACE reads with MiXCR anew, one entry per CDR3 protein. The sample records hundreds of thousands of distinct CDR3 sequences, 20% to 25% being singletons. Sequencing was done on a sample of blood, either unsorted or a sorted T cell fraction (not recorded which). Receptor source: a male donor with ankylosing spondylitis or in good health (not recorded which).

The chain recombines TRBV15 with TRBJ2-1; D perhaps matches TRBD2 (6 bases). Trimming took off 8 bases at V and 6 bases at J, with 20 bases between the two ends. CDR3 length: 15 amino acids. Germline V gene data show CDR1 as LNHNV and CDR2 as YYDKDF (reference sequence). CDR3 sequence reads: CATRPRDWLFNEQFF. DNA of the CDR3: TGTGCCACCCGACCTCGGGACTGGTTATTCAATGAGCAGTTCTTC.

This clonotype was seen more than once but under ten times. The chain carries TRBV27 and TRBJ2-2, with D perhaps matching TRBD2 (5 bases). CDR1 and CDR2 from the germline V gene are MNHEY and SMNVEV (reference sequence). There are 15 residues in the CDR3. V was cut by 6 bases and J by 5 bases, with 16 bases left in between. The CDR3 is CASSYERTGTGELFF. The CDR3 DNA sequence: TGTGCCAGCAGCTACGAGAGGACTGGGACCGGGGAGCTGTTTTTT.

The chain carries TRBV12-3 or TRBV12-4 and TRBJ2-5; D gene ambiguous. V lost 5 bases to trimming and J lost 5 bases, with 18 bases between them. The CDR3 totals 15 residues. The CDR3 DNA reads as TGTGCCAGCAGTCCACTGGTAGGCCCCCGGGAGACCCAGTACTTC. The encoded protein is CASSPLVGPRETQYF.

This clonotype was counted only a few times. The rearrangement joins TRBV6-1 to TRBJ1-5; 8 positions agree with TRBD1. The CDR3 spans 15 residues. Germline lookup yields CDR1 MNHNS and CDR2 SASEGT. The V and J ends lost 7 bases and 0 bases, in that order; junction bases with no gene match: 5. CDR3 region: CASKVQGVSNQPQHF. The CDR3 DNA follows: TGTGCCAGCAAAGTACAGGGGGTTAGCAATCAGCCCCAGCATTTT.

This clonotype was detected only a few times. The chain recombines TRBV6-4 with TRBJ2-1; 9 nucleotides agree with TRBD2. The CDR3 consists of 16 residues. The V gene's germline CDR1 is MRHNA and CDR2 SNTAGT. V lost 0 bases and J lost 3; bases outside the gene matches: 3. CDR3 protein: CASSDSGGGVYNEQFF. The CDR3 region has the DNA TGTGCCAGCAGTGACTCAGGCGGGGGGGTCTACAATGAGCAGTTCTTC.

The J gene is TRBJ2-2, the V gene TRBV2; tentative D call: TRBD2 (6 bases). V was pared by 9 bases and J by 6 bases, with 11 bases between. The CDR3 loop spans 12 amino acids. The germline V gene has CDR1 SNHLY and CDR2 FYNNEI. The CDR3 loop reads CARRDSAGELFF. The CDR3 nucleotides read TGTGCCAGGAGGGACTCAGCCGGGGAGCTGTTTTTT.

The chain couples TRBV20-1 to TRBJ2-1; 9 nucleotides match TRBD2. After removal of 7 bases from V and 1 base from J, the junction contained 8 bases not matched to a gene. The germline V gene has CDR1 DFQATT and CDR2 SNEGSKA (reference sequence). The CDR3 is 15 amino acids. The CDR3, as DNA: TGCAGTGTATGGGTAGCGGGGGTATCCTACAATGAGCAGTTCTTC. Its protein is CSVWVAGVSYNEQFF.

This chain joins TRBV3-1 and TRBJ2-7; 12 bases are a match to TRBD1. V dropped 2 bases and J dropped 3; count of bases not matched to a gene: 2. Germline V gene data show CDR1 as LGHDT and CDR2 as YNNKEL (reference sequence). This CDR3 is built from 15 residues. CDR3 nucleotides: TGTGCCAGCAGCCAATGGGACAGGGGGCGCTACGAGCAGTACTTC. It codes for CASSQWDRGRYEQYF.

This clonotype has only a few counts. This chain links TRBV24-1 with TRBJ2-1; 11 positions match TRBD2. The CDR3 is 16 residues long. V lost 1 base to trimming and J lost 4 bases; unmatched junction nucleotides: 2. Germline CDR1 KGHDR, CDR2 SFDVKD. CDR3 residues: CATSDFLAGGYNEQFF. CDR3 nucleotide sequence: TGTGCCACCAGTGATTTTCTAGCGGGGGGTTACAATGAGCAGTTCTTC.

The chain couples TRBV29-1 to TRBJ2-5, with D possibly being TRBD1 or TRBD2 (5 bases each). CDR3 length: 18 residues. The V gene's germline CDR1 is SQVTM and CDR2 ANQGSEA. V lost 0 bases, J lost 0 bases, and 20 bases lay in between. The chain's CDR3 is CSVEDWTPRGPYQETQYF. The CDR3 DNA sequence: TGCAGCGTTGAAGATTGGACACCAAGGGGACCCTACCAAGAGACCCAGTACTTC.

The chain carries TRBV12-3 or TRBV12-4 and TRBJ2-1, with D perhaps TRBD1 (5 bases). This CDR3 contains 14 residues. The V gene lost 3 bases and the J gene lost 5 bases, with 11 bases spanning the gap. This CDR3 is CASSFFGANNEQFF. The CDR3 nucleotides read TGTGCCAGCAGTTTTTTTGGGGCGAACAATGAGCAGTTCTTC.

V and J are TRBV7-8 and TRBJ2-1, with a weak D call TRBD1 (8 bases). CDR3 length equals 15 residues. CDR1 and CDR2 (germline): SGHVS, FQNEAQ. V dropped 4 bases and J dropped 4 bases, with 14 bases sitting between them. This CDR3 reads CASSSTGGDYNEQFF. CDR3 DNA: TGTGCCAGCAGCTCTACAGGGGGGGATTACAATGAGCAGTTCTTC.

This clonotype was counted between two and nine times. This chain joins TRBV20-1 and TRBJ2-7; D possibly corresponds to TRBD1 (6 bases). This CDR3 comprises 15 residues. V dropped 4 bases and J dropped 2 bases, with 18 bases sitting between them. Per the germline V gene, CDR1 is DFQATT and CDR2 is SNEGSKA (reference sequence). For the CDR3, the DNA is TGCAGTGCTACCAATATAATGGACAGCCCCTACGAGCAGTACTTC. This gives the protein CSATNIMDSPYEQYF.

V usage is TRBV20-1 and J usage is TRBJ2-7; 8 bases agree with TRBD2. The CDR3 contains 14 residues. Trimming at V came to 0 bases and at J to 2 bases, leaving 3 bases not matched to a gene. Per germline, CDR1 DFQATT and CDR2 SNEGSKA (reference sequence). The CDR3 DNA is TGCAGTGCTAGAGAGGCGGGGGGCACCTACGAGCAGTACTTC. Translating gives CSAREAGGTYEQYF.

The sample holds a few counts of this clonotype. This chain joins TRBV12-3 or TRBV12-4 and TRBJ2-5; 7 bases are a match to TRBD1. V gave up 4 bases and J gave up 7 bases; unmatched junction bases: 15. The CDR3 is 16 amino acids. This CDR3 is CASSSRQGVWQVTQYF. The CDR3 bases are TGTGCCAGCAGTTCCCGCCAGGGGGTCTGGCAGGTGACCCAGTACTTC.

The genes are TRBV4-2 and TRBJ2-1; D unresolved. This CDR3 has 17 residues. The germline CDR1 and CDR2 sequences are LGHNA and YNFKEQ. Between the trimmed V and J ends, which lost 5 bases and 4 bases, there was a span of 21 bases. CDR3: CASSFNHAGGYYNEQFF. Written as DNA, the CDR3 is TGTGCCAGCAGCTTTAACCACGCCGGCGGCTATTACAATGAGCAGTTCTTC.

The chain has TRBV2 and TRBJ2-2; D possibly corresponds to TRBD1 (6 bases). The germline V gene encodes CDR1 SNHLY and CDR2 FYNNEI. The CDR3 extends over 18 amino acids. The CDR3 nucleotides are TGTACCATCAGCACCGGGACACCCTCCCTTACGAACACCGGGGAGCTGTTTTTT. It yields the protein CTISTGTPSLTNTGELFF.

The rearrangement uses TRBV29-1 and TRBJ2-7, with a tentative D call TRBD1 (6 bases). This CDR3 region has 12 residues. V gave up 7 bases and J gave up 3 bases, with 13 bases separating them. Germline V CDR1 and CDR2: SQVTM, ANQGSEA. The CDR3 region is CSAQGVGYEQYF. CDR3 nucleotides: TGCAGCGCACAGGGTGTAGGCTACGAGCAGTACTTC.

The V and J genes are TRBV29-1 and TRBJ1-4; TRBD1 might be the D (5 bases). The V gene lost 4 bases and the J gene lost 2 bases, with 8 bases spanning the gap. This CDR3 is 13 amino acids long. Germline lookup yields CDR1 SQVTM and CDR2 ANQGSEA. The CDR3 loop is CSVVGDTNEKLFF. CDR3 DNA sequence: TGCAGCGTTGTCGGGGACACTAATGAAAAACTGTTTTTT. Looking up the rest from reference TRBV29-1 and TRBJ1-4 gives the full variable domain: SAVISQKPSRDICQRGTSLTIQCQVDSQVTMMFWYRQQPGQSLTLIATANQGSEATYESGFVIDKFPISRPNLTFSTLTVSNMSPEDSSIYLCSVVGDTNEKLFFGSGTQLSVL.

The chain joins TRBV4-1 to TRBJ2-7, with a weak D call TRBD2 (6 bases). This CDR3 has 14 residues. In germline, CDR1 is MGHRA, CDR2 YSYEKL. The V end lost 4 bases, the J end lost 4 bases, and 14 bases lay between the germline ends. The CDR3 region has the DNA TGCGCCAGCAGCCTCGGAGGGGAAGGTTACGAGCAGTACTTC. Translated, it gives CASSLGGEGYEQYF.

A few counts support this clonotype. The chain carries TRBV7-9 and TRBJ2-5; D is ambiguous. V was cut by 6 bases and J by 0 bases, with 11 bases left in between. The germline V gene encodes CDR1 SEHNR and CDR2 FQNEAQ (reference sequence). The CDR3 is made up of 14 amino acids. The CDR3 DNA follows: TGTGCCAGCAGTTCTCCCTTGAACCAAGAGACCCAGTACTTC. Translation gives CASSSPLNQETQYF.